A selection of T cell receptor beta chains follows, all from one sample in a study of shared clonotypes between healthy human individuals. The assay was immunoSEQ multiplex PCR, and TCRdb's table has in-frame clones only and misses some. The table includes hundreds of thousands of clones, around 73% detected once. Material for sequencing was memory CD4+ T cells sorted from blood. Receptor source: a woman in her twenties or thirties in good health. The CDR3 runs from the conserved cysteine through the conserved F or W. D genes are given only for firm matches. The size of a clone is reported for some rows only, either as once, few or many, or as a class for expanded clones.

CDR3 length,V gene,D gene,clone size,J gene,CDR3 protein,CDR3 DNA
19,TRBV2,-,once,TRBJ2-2,CASSPRSLLGRSNTGELFF,TGTGCCAGCAGTCCACGGAGCCTCCTGGGCCGTTCGAACACCGGGGAGCTGTTTTTT
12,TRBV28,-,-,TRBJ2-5,CASREGRETQYF,TGTGCCAGCCGAGAAGGAAGAGAGACCCAGTACTTC
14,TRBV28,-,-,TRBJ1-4,CASSLGTLNEKLFF,TGTGCCAGCAGTCTCGGAACGCTTAATGAAAAACTGTTTTTT
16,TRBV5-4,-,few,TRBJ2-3,CASSLELSASTDTQYF,TGTGCCAGCAGCTTGGAATTATCGGCCAGCACAGATACGCAGTATTTT
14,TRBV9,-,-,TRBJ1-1,CASSVGAVSTEAFF,TGTGCCAGCAGCGTTGGGGCTGTAAGCACTGAAGCTTTCTTT
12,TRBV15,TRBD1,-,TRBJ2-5,CATSRDWDSLYF,TGTGCCACCAGCAGAGATTGGGACAGTTTGTACTTC
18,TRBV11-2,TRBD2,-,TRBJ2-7,CASSTISGGRESIYEQYF,TGTGCCAGCAGCACAATTTCGGGAGGGAGGGAGTCGATCTACGAGCAGTACTTC
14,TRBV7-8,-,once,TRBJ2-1,CASSLELAVGEQFF,TGTGCCAGCAGCTTAGAACTAGCTGTAGGGGAGCAGTTCTTC
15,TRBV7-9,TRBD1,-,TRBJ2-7,CASSSGQGGRYEQYF,TGTGCCAGCAGCTCAGGACAGGGTGGTCGGTACGAGCAGTACTTC
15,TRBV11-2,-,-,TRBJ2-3,CASSSVPLAGDTQYF,TGTGCCAGCAGCTCGGTCCCTTTAGCAGGAGATACGCAGTATTTT
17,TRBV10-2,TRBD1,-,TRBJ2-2,CASSDPRTGAYTGELFF,TGCGCCAGCAGTGATCCCAGGACAGGGGCGTATACCGGGGAGCTGTTTTTT
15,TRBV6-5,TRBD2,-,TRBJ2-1,CASSQGLAGNNEQFF,TGTGCCAGCAGCCAGGGACTAGCGGGAAACAATGAGCAGTTCTTC
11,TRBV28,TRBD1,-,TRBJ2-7,CASQDRAEQYF,TGTGCCAGCCAAGACAGGGCCGAGCAGTACTTC
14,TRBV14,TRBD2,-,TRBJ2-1,CASSQLSGRTEQFF,TGTGCCAGCAGCCAATTAAGCGGGAGGACTGAGCAGTTCTTC
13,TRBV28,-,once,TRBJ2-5,CASSRVLSEAQYF,TGTGCCAGCAGCCGGGTCCTTAGCGAGGCCCAGTACTTC
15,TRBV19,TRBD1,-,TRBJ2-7,CASSIPGTGIYEQYF,TGTGCCAGTAGTATCCCCGGGACAGGGATCTACGAGCAGTACTTC
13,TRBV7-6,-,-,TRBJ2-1,CASSPLGGFEQFF,TGTGCCAGCAGCCCCCTCGGGGGATTTGAGCAGTTCTTC
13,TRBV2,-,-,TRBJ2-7,CASIGQLVGKQYF,TGTGCCAGCATAGGACAGCTAGTTGGGAAGCAGTACTTC